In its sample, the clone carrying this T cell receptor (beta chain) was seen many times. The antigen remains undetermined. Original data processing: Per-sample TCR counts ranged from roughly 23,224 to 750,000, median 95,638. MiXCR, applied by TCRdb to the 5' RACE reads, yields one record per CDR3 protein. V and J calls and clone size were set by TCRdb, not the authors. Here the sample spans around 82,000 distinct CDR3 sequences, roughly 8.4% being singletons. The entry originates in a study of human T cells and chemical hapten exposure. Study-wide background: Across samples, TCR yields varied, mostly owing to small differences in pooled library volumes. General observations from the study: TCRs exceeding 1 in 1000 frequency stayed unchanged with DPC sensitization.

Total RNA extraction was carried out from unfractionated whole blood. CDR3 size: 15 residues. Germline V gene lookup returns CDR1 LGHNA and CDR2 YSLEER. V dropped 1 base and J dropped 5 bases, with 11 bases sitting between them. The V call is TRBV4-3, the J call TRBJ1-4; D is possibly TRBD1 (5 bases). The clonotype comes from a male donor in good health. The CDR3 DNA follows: TGCGCCAGCAGCCAAGGTCGACAGCAAAATGAAAAACTGTTTTTT. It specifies CASSQGRQQNEKLFF.